This record concerns one T cell receptor (beta chain) sequence. Its matching antigen is unknown. The entry originates in a study of T cells in Graves' hyperthyroidism and ophthalmopathy. Study conclusions and caveats: Most expanded thyroid clonotypes above 0.001 also appeared in blood.

V lost 1 base and J 7 bases, leaving 13 bases between the germline ends. Germline V gene lookup returns CDR1 LGHDT and CDR2 YNNKEL (reference sequence). This CDR3 is built from 14 residues. Diagnosis rested on symptoms, serum thyroxine and TRAb, thyroid ultrasound, and orbital computed tomography. RNA transcripts served as the template for amplifying TCR beta CDR3 regions. The TCR CDR3 first-round RT-PCR relied on the HTBI primer set. TCRdb passed the multiplex PCR reads through MiXCR, listing each CDR3 protein once. This sample has approximately 410,000 distinct CDR3 sequences; roughly 15% occur once, and the top ten carry around 14%.

The TCR was taken from a man aged 18 to 29 with Graves' ophthalmopathy. This chain uses TRBV3-1 with TRBJ1-2; D call uncertain. Input material: blood. DNA of the CDR3: TGTGCCAGCAGCCAAGGAGGGCGAGGGTCTGGCTACACCTTC. This encodes CASSQGGRGSGYTF. Looking up the rest from reference TRBV3-1 and TRBJ1-2 gives the full variable domain: DTAVSQTPKYLVTQMGNDKSIKCEQNLGHDTMYWYKQDSKKFLKIMFSYNNKELIINETVPNRFSPKSPDKAHLNLHINSLELGDSAVYFCASSQGGRGSGYTFGSGTRLTVV.